This T cell receptor beta chain was obtained from a study of blood T cell repertoires in COVID-19. Study-level background: COVID-19 samples, acute and convalescent, were from the United States, Italy and Spain. T cells, B-cell-depleted T cells, or PBMCs supplied cDNA or gDNA.

The cohort comprised adults aged about 18 to 100 years residing in approximately 25 US areas. V was pared by 4 bases and J by 6 bases, with 8 bases of the junction left unmatched. CDR1 LGHNA and CDR2 YNFKEQ come from the germline V gene. This CDR3 spans 15 amino acids. TCRdb's copy holds only in-frame clones and misses some; the assay was immunoSEQ multiplex PCR. The table lists 250,000 to 300,000 clones, around 90% of them singletons. Input material: PBMCs or T cells enriched from blood (not recorded which). The sequence derives from a woman aged 55-69 years in a cohort exposed to, infected with or recovered from COVID-19 (not recorded which). The V call is TRBV4-2, the J call TRBJ2-1; 8 bases agree with TRBD2. The DNA of the CDR3 is TGTGCCAGCAGCCCTACCCGGGGGGGTTCCAATGAGCAGTTCTTC. Encoded protein: CASSPTRGGSNEQFF.